Presented here are 7 T cell receptor beta chains from one specimen sequenced in a study of blood T cell repertoires in COVID-19. Clones were sequenced by immunoSEQ multiplex PCR, and TCRdb holds only the in-frame ones, with some missing. The sample holds about 190,000 clones, about 88% seen once. The sample comprised peripheral blood. The receptors shown here come from a man between 35 and 55 years old with active or convalescent COVID-19.

The gene calls are TRBV15 and TRBJ2-5, with 8 bases that match TRBD1. There are 19 residues in the CDR3. J gave up 6 bases and V 0 bases, and 18 bases lay outside the gene matches. Germline V gives CDR1 LNHNV, CDR2 YYDKDF (reference sequence). CDR3 nucleotide sequence: TGTGCCACCAGCAGAGAGGGTTGGTCCCTTACAGGGGGTTTGAAGACCCAGTACTTC. Its translation: CATSREGWSLTGGLKTQYF.

The CDR3 DNA reads TGTGCCAGCAGTTGGCAGGGGAACACTGAAGCTTTCTTT. Encoded protein: CASSWQGNTEAFF. V gene TRBV6-2 or TRBV6-3 combines with J gene TRBJ1-1, with D perhaps TRBD1 (5 bases). With 4 bases removed from V and 1 base from J, the gap between germline ends came to 7 bases. There are 13 residues in the CDR3. The V gene's germline CDR1 is MNHEY and CDR2 SVGEGT.

V and J are TRBV2 and TRBJ1-6, with 7 bases that match TRBD1. After removal of 4 bases from V and 11 bases from J, the junction contained 8 bases not matched to a gene. Germline V CDR1 and CDR2: SNHLY, FYNNEI. The CDR3 is made up of 14 amino acids. The CDR3 protein is CASSGKGAATPLHF. CDR3 nucleotide sequence: TGTGCCAGCAGTGGGAAGGGGGCCGCGACACCCCTCCACTTT.

The chain employs TRBV5-8 and TRBJ2-2, with D unresolved. This CDR3 contains 14 residues. The germline V gene has CDR1 SGHTS and CDR2 YDEGEE. V was shortened by 4 bases and J by 5 bases, with 12 bases between the two germline ends. In DNA form, the CDR3 reads TGTGCCAGCAGCATACCGGGTGGGACCGGGGAGCTGTTTTTT. Translation: CASSIPGGTGELFF.

The V call is TRBV6-6, the J call TRBJ2-2; D uncertain. Germline assignment: CDR1 MNHNY and CDR2 SVGAGI (reference sequence). This CDR3 has 15 residues. Trimming took off 2 bases at V and 2 bases at J, with 9 bases between the two ends. The CDR3 loop reads CASSYEPANTGELFF. CDR3 coding DNA: TGTGCCAGCAGTTACGAGCCTGCCAACACCGGGGAGCTGTTTTTT.

The V call is TRBV3-1 (or the pseudogene TRBV3-2), the J call TRBJ2-5, with 14 nucleotides matching TRBD2. J was trimmed by 5 bases and V by 6 bases; bases with no gene match: 14. Germline V lookup: CDR1 LGHDT, CDR2 YNNKEL (reference sequence). The CDR3 is 18 amino acids. CDR3 sequence (DNA): TGTGCCAGCAGTCTCCCTAGACTAGCGGGGGGGCAGGTGGAGACCCAGTACTTC. The encoded protein is CASSLPRLAGGQVETQYF.

This chain connects TRBV5-1 to TRBJ2-2; 7 nucleotides line up with TRBD2. Trimming cost V 4 bases and J 6 bases; bases outside gene matches: 12. Looked up from germline, CDR1 is SGHRS and CDR2 is YFSETQ. This CDR3 comprises 16 residues. This CDR3 reads CASSRGDSNRAGELFF. The CDR3 DNA reads TGCGCCAGCAGCCGGGGGGACTCCAATAGGGCCGGGGAGCTGTTTTTT.